These 10 T cell receptor beta chains were all obtained from the same sample, sequenced in a study of blood T cell repertoires in COVID-19. Sequencing was performed with immunoSEQ multiplex PCR; in TCRdb, only in-frame clones are kept and a portion is missing. The sample carries some 45,000 clones, approximately 86% recorded once. Sample: peripheral blood. All receptors derive from a man of 80 years or more in a cohort sampled during active COVID-19.

The V gene is TRBV5-1, the J gene TRBJ1-1, with D possibly matching TRBD1 (6 bases). This CDR3 spans 15 amino acids. Germline V gene lookup returns CDR1 SGHRS and CDR2 YFSETQ. The germline V and J ends were trimmed by 5 bases and 1 base, with 15 bases remaining between them. In nucleotides, the CDR3 is TGCGCCAGCAGTTCACCGGGACAACCGAACACTGAAGCTTTCTTT. Its protein product is CASSSPGQPNTEAFF. Combining the CDR3 with reference TRBV5-1 and TRBJ1-1 gives the whole variable domain KAGVTQTPRYLIKTRGQQVTLSCSPISGHRSVSWYQQTPGQGLQFLFEYFSETQRNKGNFPGRFSGRQFSNSRSEMNVSTLELGDSALYLCASSSPGQPNTEAFFGQGTRLTVV.

The chain is built from TRBV12-5 and TRBJ2-1; weak D call: TRBD1 (6 bases). The CDR3 totals 19 residues. Per the germline V gene, CDR1 is LGHNT and CDR2 is FRNRAP. Trimming stripped 2 bases from V and 0 bases from J, with 20 bases between. The CDR3 here is CASGLWGTGKWSSYNEQFF. CDR3 nucleotides: TGTGCTAGTGGTTTGTGGGGCACAGGGAAGTGGAGCTCCTACAATGAGCAGTTCTTC.

There are a few counts of this clone. The chain combines TRBV6-5 with TRBJ2-1; 7 nucleotides align to TRBD1. CDR1 and CDR2 (germline): MNHEY, SVGAGI. CDR3 length: 13 amino acids. V trimming: 2 bases; J trimming: 7 bases; junction bases outside the gene matches: 2. CDR3 coding DNA: TGTGCCAGCAGTTACGGGACAGAGAATGAGCAGTTCTTC. This translates into CASSYGTENEQFF.

The chain is built from TRBV6-1 and TRBJ2-7, with D possibly TRBD2 on 6 matching bases. V was clipped by 3 bases and J by 4 bases, with 13 bases between them. CDR1 and CDR2 from the germline V gene are MNHNS and SASEGT. The CDR3 consists of 14 residues. The CDR3 region has the DNA TGTGCCAGCAGTGACGGGGGTGTGGGATACGAGCAGTACTTC. It translates to CASSDGGVGYEQYF.

The genes are TRBV7-6 and TRBJ2-1; 12 bases map to TRBD1. Germline CDR1 and CDR2: SGHVS and FNYEAQ. V was clipped by 0 bases and J by 8 bases; unmatched bases: 5. The CDR3 extends over 16 amino acids. CDR3 in amino acids: CASSLASGQGADEQFF. The CDR3 DNA follows: TGTGCCAGCAGCTTAGCGTCGGGACAGGGGGCCGATGAGCAGTTCTTC.

The chain has TRBV29-1 and TRBJ2-1, with D possibly being TRBD1 (5 bases). CDR3 length equals 13 residues. V was trimmed by 7 bases and J by 0 bases, leaving 10 bases between them. Germline CDR1 is SQVTM and CDR2 is ANQGSEA. Written as DNA, the CDR3 is TGCAGCGCCGGACATCACTCCTACAATGAGCAGTTCTTC. Encoded protein: CSAGHHSYNEQFF.

CDR3 in DNA: TGTGCCAGCAGTCCCGGGGTATTTGGGAATTCACCCCTCCACTTT. Translation: CASSPGVFGNSPLHF. This chain links TRBV28 with TRBJ1-6; no firm D call. This CDR3 comprises 15 residues. The germline V and J ends were trimmed by 5 bases and 7 bases, with 15 bases remaining between them. The V gene's germline CDR1 is MDHEN and CDR2 SYDVKM.

The rearrangement uses TRBV2 and TRBJ2-5; tentative D call: TRBD1 (6 bases). Trimming removed 6 bases at V and 5 bases at J, with 16 bases between. CDR1 and CDR2 (germline): SNHLY, FYNNEI. This CDR3 region has 14 residues. The CDR3 is CASSAVGQGETQYF. The CDR3 region has the DNA TGTGCCAGCAGCGCCGTAGGCCAGGGGGAGACCCAGTACTTC.

This clone is categorized as medium-sized. The rearrangement joins TRBV19 to TRBJ2-1; possibly TRBD1 for D (5 bases). Trimming left V 7 bases short and J 3 bases short, with 10 bases between. The CDR3 has 13 amino acids. CDR1 is LNHDA and CDR2 is SQIVND in the germline V gene (reference sequence). In DNA form, the CDR3 reads TGTGCCAGTAAGGGTCAGGGCTACAATGAGCAGTTCTTC. Encoded protein: CASKGQGYNEQFF.

The chain joins TRBV7-2 to TRBJ2-7; 10 bases are shared with TRBD2. The germline CDR1 and CDR2 sequences are SGHTA and FQGNSA. This CDR3 is built from 15 residues. V gave up 5 bases and J gave up 2 bases; unmatched junction bases: 6. DNA of the CDR3: TGTGCCAGCAGCCGTAGCGGGGGGACTACCTACGAGCAGTACTTC. Protein sequence: CASSRSGGTTYEQYF.